Presented here are 23 T cell receptor beta chains from one specimen sequenced in a study of T cells in Graves' hyperthyroidism and ophthalmopathy. It was RNA transcripts that yielded the amplified TCR beta CDR3 regions. The primer set for the first-round RT-PCR of the TCR CDR3 was HTBI. TCRdb reprocessed the multiplex PCR reads with MiXCR, giving one entry per CDR3 protein. The data contain 500,000 to 650,000 distinct CDR3 sequences, approximately 17% of them seen just once; the ten biggest clones take up 17%. The sample comprised blood. All receptors derive from a young woman with Graves' ophthalmopathy.

The J gene is TRBJ1-5, the V gene TRBV20-1, with unresolved D. The germline V and J ends were trimmed by 5 bases and 2 bases, with 7 bases remaining between them. Germline CDR1 is DFQATT and CDR2 is SNEGSKA (reference sequence). This CDR3 spans 12 amino acids. The CDR3 nucleotides are TGCAGTGCTTCGAGGGGCAATCAGCCCCAGCATTTT. Amino acids: CSASRGNQPQHF.

This clonotype was counted ten times or more. This chain links TRBV2 with TRBJ1-2, with TRBD1 as a possible D gene (6 bases). Germline CDR1 reads SNHLY; CDR2 reads FYNNEI. The CDR3 consists of 14 residues. Trimming removed 3 bases from V and 0 bases from J, with 8 bases in between. CDR3 sequence reads: CASSENRANYGYTF. DNA for the CDR3: TGTGCCAGCAGTGAGAACAGGGCTAACTATGGCTACACCTTC. The whole variable domain, filled in from reference TRBV2 and TRBJ1-2, reads EPEVTQTPSHQVTQMGQEVILRCVPISNHLYFYWYRQILGQKVEFLVSFYNNEISEKSEIFDDQFSVERPDGSNFTLKIRSTKLEDSAMYFCASSENRANYGYTFGSGTRLTVV.

This clonotype was picked up many times. The chain links TRBV6-2 or TRBV6-3 to TRBJ2-7, with D unclear. V was trimmed by 8 bases and J by 4 bases, leaving 12 bases between them. This CDR3 comprises 12 residues. CDR1 MNHEY and CDR2 SVGEGT come from the germline V gene. For the CDR3, the DNA is TGTGCCAGCTCGGCAGGTGCTTACGAGCAGTACTTC. Translation gives CASSAGAYEQYF.

This clonotype came up a few times. This chain uses TRBV6-1 with TRBJ1-5, with unresolved D. CDR1 MNHNS and CDR2 SASEGT come from the germline V gene. The CDR3 sequence is 13 residues long. The V end was cut by 4 bases, the J end by 7 bases, with 11 bases between. For the CDR3, the DNA is TGTGCCAGCAGTGGGGTACTTCACCAGCCCCAGCATTTT. It specifies CASSGVLHQPQHF.

V is TRBV20-1 and J is TRBJ2-3; TRBD2 matches at 7 bases. The CDR3 totals 14 residues. CDR1 and CDR2 (germline): DFQATT, SNEGSKA (reference sequence). The trim removed 5 bases at V and 4 bases at J, leaving 9 bases unmatched. The CDR3 nucleotides read TGCAGTGCTCCTTCTAGTGGGAGGGCAGATACGCAGTATTTT. The encoded protein is CSAPSSGRADTQYF.

Notes on this clonotype: With a much larger clone just one base away, this may be a read error. This chain connects TRBV27 to TRBJ1-1; unclear D gene. Germline CDR1 and CDR2: MNHEY and SMNVEV (reference sequence). The CDR3 is 16 residues long. CDR3 sequence reads: CASSFLRRTWNTEASF. Written as DNA, the CDR3 is TGTGCCAGCAGTTTCCTACGACGGACTTGGAACACTGAAGCTTCCTTT.

V usage is TRBV7-6 and J usage is TRBJ2-7; 8 bases are a match to TRBD1. The CDR3 runs to 17 residues. Germline CDR1 is SGHVS and CDR2 is FNYEAQ. V dropped 2 bases and J dropped 3; count of bases not matched to a gene: 12. The CDR3 protein is CASSLTSGQGAIYEQYF. DNA for the CDR3: TGTGCCAGCAGCTTAACTTCCGGGCAGGGGGCGATCTACGAGCAGTACTTC.

The chain recombines TRBV6-5 with TRBJ2-2; no reliable D call. The CDR3 has 16 amino acids. CDR1 MNHEY and CDR2 SVGAGI come from the germline V gene. Trimming cost V 1 base and J 0 bases, with 9 bases left between them. The DNA of the CDR3 is TGTGCCAGCAGTTACTTAAAGGAGCCGAACACCGGGGAGCTGTTTTTT. It codes for CASSYLKEPNTGELFF.

V is TRBV15 and J is TRBJ2-5, with D perhaps matching TRBD2 (7 bases). The germline CDR1 and CDR2 sequences are LNHNV and YYDKDF (reference sequence). V was pared by 3 bases and J by 5 bases, with 13 bases between. The CDR3 is 14 residues long. The CDR3 here is CATSRGGPGETQYF. In DNA form, the CDR3 reads TGTGCCACCAGCAGGGGGGGGCCGGGGGAGACCCAGTACTTC.

This clonotype was counted a few times. This chain joins TRBV27 and TRBJ2-3, with TRBD2 matching over 11 bases. This CDR3 has 19 amino acids. CDR1 and CDR2 from the germline V gene are MNHEY and SMNVEV (reference sequence). V was clipped by 6 bases and J by 2 bases; unmatched bases: 16. CDR3 DNA sequence: TGTGCCAGCAGCCCTAGTGCTGGGGATAGCGGGGGGGTCACAGATACGCAGTATTTT. Translating it yields CASSPSAGDSGGVTDTQYF.

This clonotype has a count of ten or more. The rearrangement joins TRBV20-1 to TRBJ2-3; 9 nucleotides match TRBD2. J gave up 8 bases and V 6 bases, and 9 bases lay outside the gene matches. Germline loops: CDR1 DFQATT, CDR2 SNEGSKA (reference sequence). The CDR3 has 13 amino acids. The CDR3 DNA is TGCAGTGCCTCCTTAGCGGGAGTAGGTACGCAGTATTTT. It is translated as CSASLAGVGTQYF.

A few counts support this clonotype. A much larger clone is a single base away; this may be a read error. The CDR3, as DNA: TGTGCCTGGAGTTACAGCGGATACTATGGCTACACCTTC. Its protein product is CAWSYSGYYGYTF. The rearrangement joins TRBV30 to TRBJ1-2; D is unclear. Germline V lookup: CDR1 GTSNPN, CDR2 SVGIG (reference sequence). Trimming stripped 2 bases from V and 3 bases from J, with 10 bases between. The CDR3 totals 13 residues.

This chain joins TRBV11-1 and TRBJ2-7, with D perhaps TRBD2 (6 bases). Germline V gene sequence: CDR1 SGHAT, CDR2 FQDESV (reference sequence). This CDR3 contains 14 residues. The ends were cut back, 5 bases at V and 2 bases at J, with 13 bases in the middle. CDR3 sequence (DNA): TGTGCCAGCAGCCTGTGGGACTTCACCTACGAGCAGTACTTC. Its translation is CASSLWDFTYEQYF.

This clonotype was seen ten or more times. The chain links TRBV6-1 to TRBJ2-7; 9 bases fit TRBD1. The CDR3 loop spans 15 amino acids. Trimming cost V 6 bases and J 0 bases; bases outside gene matches: 6. CDR1 MNHNS and CDR2 SASEGT come from the germline V gene. Here the CDR3 reads CASSQGQGPSYEQYF. CDR3 DNA: TGTGCCAGCAGCCAAGGACAGGGGCCCTCCTACGAGCAGTACTTC.

This clonotype was seen more than once but under ten times. The chain carries TRBV6-2 or TRBV6-3 and TRBJ2-7; TRBD1 is a possible D gene (6 bases). The CDR3 sequence is 15 residues long. Trimming took 5 bases from V and 6 from J, leaving 20 bases between them. CDR1 MNHEY and CDR2 SVGEGT come from the germline V gene. The CDR3 region is CASSKQGFGTAEQYF. CDR3 nucleotides: TGTGCCAGCAGTAAACAGGGTTTTGGCACCGCCGAGCAGTACTTC.

This clonotype was picked up a small number of times. This chain connects TRBV28 to TRBJ2-1; 8 positions match TRBD2. V was pared by 1 base and J by 0 bases, with 26 bases of the junction left unmatched. Per the germline V gene, CDR1 is MDHEN and CDR2 is SYDVKM. The length of the CDR3 is 24 residues. This chain's CDR3 is CASSLLADGGGLAGQISSYNEQFF. The CDR3 region has the DNA TGTGCCAGCAGTTTATTGGCTGATGGAGGAGGTCTAGCGGGTCAAATAAGCTCCTACAATGAGCAGTTCTTC.

This clonotype came up many times. The rearrangement links TRBV20-1 to TRBJ2-3; TRBD2 aligns across 9 bases. The CDR3 is 15 residues long. The V and J ends lost 2 bases and 2 bases, in that order; junction bases with no gene match: 5. Germline CDR1 reads DFQATT; CDR2 reads SNEGSKA (reference sequence). The CDR3 nucleotides are TGCAGTGCTAGATCCGGACTAGCGAACACAGATACGCAGTATTTT. It encodes CSARSGLANTDTQYF.

The V and J genes are TRBV29-1 and TRBJ1-2, with TRBD1 matching over 8 bases. CDR1 is SQVTM, CDR2 ANQGSEA, per germline. There are 13 residues in the CDR3. The junction had 11 bases not matched to a gene; V was cut back by 5 bases and J by 9 bases. As DNA, the CDR3 is TGCAGCGTTTACGGACAGGGTTGGAATAGCTACACCTTC. Amino acids: CSVYGQGWNSYTF.

This clonotype has only a few counts. This chain uses TRBV5-1 with TRBJ1-2; possibly TRBD1 for D (6 bases). CDR3 length: 12 amino acids. V lost 1 base and J lost 9, with 10 bases in between. The germline V gene has CDR1 SGHRS and CDR2 YFSETQ. In nucleotides, the CDR3 is TGCGCCAGCAGCTTGACAGGGCTCCGCTACACCTTC. It is translated as CASSLTGLRYTF.

This clonotype has at least ten counts. The chain couples TRBV28 to TRBJ1-5; D gene uncertain. Germline lookup yields CDR1 MDHEN and CDR2 SYDVKM. The CDR3 has 15 amino acids. V lost 3 bases, J lost 0 bases, and 9 bases lay in between. CDR3 in amino acids: CASSLGRYSNQPQHF. CDR3 nucleotide sequence: TGTGCCAGCAGTTTGGGGAGGTATAGCAATCAGCCCCAGCATTTT.

This clonotype has ten or more counts. The chain combines TRBV11-2 with TRBJ2-7, with D tentatively TRBD1 (7 bases). V dropped 5 bases and J dropped 1 base, with 18 bases sitting between them. Per the germline V gene, CDR1 is SGHAT and CDR2 is FQNNGV. The CDR3 runs to 16 residues. CDR3 in amino acids: CASSRGGGTKSYEQYF. CDR3 nucleotide sequence: TGTGCCAGCAGCCGAGGGGGCGGGACAAAGTCCTACGAGCAGTACTTC.

There are many counts of this clonotype. This rearrangement joins TRBV2 to TRBJ2-5; 13 positions agree with TRBD2. Germline V CDR1 and CDR2: SNHLY, FYNNEI. Unmatched junction bases numbered 8, after V lost 5 bases and J lost 2 bases. This CDR3 has 17 amino acids. CDR3 amino acids: CASSRLAGGPSQETQYF. The CDR3 DNA is TGTGCCAGCAGTCGACTAGCGGGGGGCCCATCACAAGAGACCCAGTACTTC.

This clonotype was picked up a small number of times. For the CDR3, the DNA is TGCGCCAGCAGCCAAGGGCAGTGGCCCCGATCCACAGATACGCAGTATTTT. Its protein product is CASSQGQWPRSTDTQYF. The chain combines TRBV4-1 with TRBJ2-3, with D hard to call. Germline CDR1 reads MGHRA; CDR2 reads YSYEKL. V gave up 1 base and J gave up 2 bases, with 16 bases separating them. The CDR3 is made up of 17 amino acids.